The T cell receptor beta chain under discussion was sequenced for a study of T cell repertoires in cytomegalovirus infection. The germline V and J ends were trimmed by 6 bases and 4 bases, with 15 bases remaining between them. Germline V gives CDR1 MNHNS, CDR2 SASEGT. The CDR3 covers 14 residues. This clonotype has only a few counts. The antigen is not known. Findings and caveats of the study: Summed frequency of public TCR beta families distinguished CMV carriers with the relevant HLA.

Each CDR3 protein is one row after TCRdb ran MiXCR on the reads. The sample contains roughly 120,000 distinct CDR3 sequences, 30% of which appear only once. Sequenced material: CD8+ T cells from cultured PBMCs, taken from culture after CMV antigen stimulation. The sequence derives from a human donor in good health (CMV status not recorded). Some clones in this sample may be carry-over from other donors' samples. The genes are TRBV6-1 and TRBJ1-1, with D tentatively TRBD1 (6 bases). Written as DNA, the CDR3 is TGTGCCAGCAGATTGACAGGCCTTCCCACTGAAGCTTTCTTT. This sequence encodes CASRLTGLPTEAFF.